The 17 T cell receptor beta chains listed next were all sequenced from one sample in a study of blood T cell repertoires in COVID-19. Some clones are missing from TCRdb's copy, which holds only in-frame ones; the method was immunoSEQ multiplex PCR. The repertoire has almost 90,000 clones, 88% of them found once; the top ten carry around 10%. Input material: peripheral blood. These receptor sequences come from an elderly man with acute or convalescent COVID-19.

The chain is built from TRBV7-9 and TRBJ1-2, with TRBD1 identical over 7 bases. The CDR3 is made up of 15 amino acids. From germline, CDR1 is SEHNR and CDR2 FQNEAQ (reference sequence). V dropped 5 bases and J dropped 8; count of bases not matched to a gene: 14. The CDR3 DNA reads TGTGCCAGCAGCGCCTCGGGACAGCGACCTAGGGGCTACACCTTC. Its translation is CASSASGQRPRGYTF.

The CDR3 DNA reads TGTGCCAGCAGCCCGATAGCGGGCTCCTACAATGAGCAGTTCTTC. Translating gives CASSPIAGSYNEQFF. The chain has TRBV7-6 and TRBJ2-1, with 7 bases fitting TRBD2. This CDR3 is 15 amino acids long. V lost 5 bases and J lost 0; bases outside the gene matches: 4. In germline, CDR1 is SGHVS, CDR2 FNYEAQ. Complete variable domain (other parts from reference TRBV7-6 and TRBJ2-1): GAGVSQSPRYKVTKRGQDVALRCDPISGHVSLYWYRQALGQGPEFLTYFNYEAQQDKSGLPNDRFSAERPEGSISTLTIQRTEQRDSAMYRCASSPIAGSYNEQFFGPGTRLTVL.

V usage is TRBV6-5 and J usage is TRBJ2-7; 7 bases agree with TRBD1. The germline V gene has CDR1 MNHEY and CDR2 SVGAGI. The trim removed 0 bases at V and 0 bases at J, leaving 2 bases unmatched. The CDR3 is 15 residues long. CDR3 sequence (DNA): TGTGCCAGCAGTTACTCTGGGACAGCCTCCTACGAGCAGTACTTC. Amino acid sequence: CASSYSGTASYEQYF.

The V call is TRBV9, the J call TRBJ2-1; D is unresolved. Germline loops: CDR1 SGDLS, CDR2 YYNGEE. V shed 2 bases and J shed 6 bases, with 9 bases lying between them. This CDR3 region has 13 residues. This chain's CDR3 is CASSVLVTNEQFF. The CDR3 DNA is TGTGCCAGCAGCGTGCTAGTTACCAATGAGCAGTTCTTC.

This chain links TRBV20-1 with TRBJ1-1; no definite D call. V was trimmed by 3 bases and J by 5 bases, leaving 10 bases between them. Germline V gene sequence: CDR1 DFQATT, CDR2 SNEGSKA (reference sequence). CDR3 length: 12 amino acids. The CDR3 bases are TGCAGTGCTAGTTCGGGTAGAACTGAAGCTTTCTTT. It yields the protein CSASSGRTEAFF.

This sequence joins TRBV30 and TRBJ1-4; the D gene is possibly TRBD1 (5 bases). Germline loops: CDR1 GTSNPN, CDR2 SVGIG (reference sequence). Deletions cut 5 bases from V and 8 bases from J, with 18 bases between. The CDR3 contains 14 residues. The CDR3 sequence is CAWDPGLREEKLFF. As DNA, the CDR3 is TGTGCCTGGGACCCGGGACTAAGGGAGGAAAAACTGTTTTTT.

The J gene is TRBJ2-1, the V gene TRBV14; D not resolved. Germline lookup yields CDR1 SGHDN and CDR2 FVKESK. V gave up 1 base and J gave up 3 bases, with 4 bases separating them. This CDR3 spans 13 amino acids. The chain's CDR3 is CASSQAGYNEQFF. The CDR3, as DNA: TGTGCCAGCAGCCAAGCGGGCTACAATGAGCAGTTCTTC.

The chain recombines TRBV7-2 with TRBJ2-1; 8 nucleotides align to TRBD2. The germline V gene has CDR1 SGHTA and CDR2 FQGNSA. Trimming cost V 1 base and J 5 bases; bases outside gene matches: 7. The CDR3 covers 16 residues. CDR3 nucleotides: TGTGCCAGCAGCTTAGGGGGACTAGGACTGAACAATGAGCAGTTCTTC. The encoded protein is CASSLGGLGLNNEQFF.

This sequence joins TRBV18 and TRBJ1-1, with TRBD1 matching 9 bases. The CDR3 is 17 amino acids. J was trimmed by 4 bases and V by 3 bases; bases with no gene match: 12. Germline CDR1 reads KGHSH; CDR2 reads LQKENI. This CDR3 is CASSPGQGDPWSTEAFF. DNA of the CDR3: TGTGCCAGCTCACCGGGACAGGGAGACCCCTGGAGCACTGAAGCTTTCTTT.

The chain has TRBV9 and TRBJ1-2; D might be TRBD1 (5 bases). Germline lookup yields CDR1 SGDLS and CDR2 YYNGEE. V lost 4 bases and J 2 bases, leaving 9 bases between the germline ends. This CDR3 spans 13 amino acids. CDR3 amino acids: CASSPDTNYGYTF. The CDR3 region has the DNA TGTGCCAGCAGCCCGGACACCAACTATGGCTACACCTTC. Full variable domain (outside the CDR3, taken from reference TRBV9 and TRBJ1-2): DSGVTQTPKHLITATGQRVTLRCSPRSGDLSVYWYQQSLDQGLQFLIQYYNGEERAKGNILERFSAQQFPDLHSELNLSSLELGDSALYFCASSPDTNYGYTFGSGTRLTVV.

The CDR3 DNA reads as TGTGCCAGCAGCTTAAGATCCAGACTAGAGGGCGTTGAGCAGTTCTTC. Amino acid sequence: CASSLRSRLEGVEQFF. The chain combines TRBV7-3 with TRBJ2-1; possibly TRBD2 for D (6 bases). This CDR3 is 16 amino acids long. Trimming shortened V by 1 base and J by 9 bases, and 19 bases separated the two germline ends. Germline V gene sequence: CDR1 SGHTA, CDR2 FQGTGA.

The chain joins TRBV7-2 to TRBJ1-1, with TRBD1 matching over 7 bases. Losses at the gene ends were 1 base for V and 3 bases for J; bases not matched to a gene: 8. The CDR3 has 16 residues. The V gene's germline CDR1 is SGHTA and CDR2 FQGNSA. CDR3 DNA: TGTGCCAGCAGCTTAGTATACAGGGGAGGTTACACTGAAGCTTTCTTT. Translated, it gives CASSLVYRGGYTEAFF.

V gene TRBV18 combines with J gene TRBJ1-4; TRBD1 aligns across 7 bases. The CDR3 sequence is 15 residues long. The germline V gene encodes CDR1 KGHSH and CDR2 LQKENI. V shed 4 bases and J 3 bases; nucleotides not matched to a gene: 5. CDR3 residues: CASSQRTGANEKLFF. For the CDR3, the DNA is TGTGCCAGCTCACAACGGACAGGCGCTAATGAAAAACTGTTTTTT. Supplemented by reference TRBV18 and TRBJ1-4, the full variable domain reads NAGVMQNPRHLVRRRGQEARLRCSPMKGHSHVYWYRQLPEEGLKFMVYLQKENIIDESGMPKERFSAEFPKEGPSILRIQQVVRGDSAAYFCASSQRTGANEKLFFGSGTQLSVL.

This clone is a singleton in its sample. The chain is built from TRBV5-4 and TRBJ2-5; 7 nucleotides agree with TRBD2. This CDR3 comprises 15 residues. The V segment lost 4 bases and the J segment 3 bases; nucleotides outside the gene matches: 9. In germline, CDR1 is SGHNT, CDR2 YYREEE (reference sequence). The chain's CDR3 is CASSGTGTKKETQYF. CDR3 nucleotides: TGTGCCAGCAGCGGGACCGGGACTAAAAAAGAGACCCAGTACTTC.

This clone appeared a single time. Other nucleotide sequences from this sample produce the same CDR3. The J gene is TRBJ2-2, the V gene TRBV7-2; D is undetermined. The CDR3 loop spans 14 amino acids. Germline-derived CDR1 and CDR2 are SGHTA and FQGNSA. V lost 1 base to trimming and J lost 4 bases, with 7 bases between them. The CDR3 coding sequence is TGTGCCAGCAGCTTAGTCGGCGGCACCGGGGAGCTGTTTTTT. Its translation: CASSLVGGTGELFF.

The chain links TRBV3-1 (or the pseudogene TRBV3-2) to TRBJ2-3; the D gene is possibly TRBD2 (5 bases). Per the germline V gene, CDR1 is LGHDT and CDR2 is YNNKEL (reference sequence). The ends were cut back, 6 bases at V and 9 bases at J, with 16 bases in the middle. The CDR3 totals 13 residues. CDR3 nucleotides: TGTGCCAGCAGAGGCGGGTCGCAGGAGACGCAGTATTTT. It yields the protein CASRGGSQETQYF.

J is TRBJ1-1 and V is TRBV28, with D unclear. Trimming cost V 3 bases and J 2 bases, with 10 bases left between them. This CDR3 region has 14 residues. The germline V gene encodes CDR1 MDHEN and CDR2 SYDVKM. CDR3 sequence reads: CASSFFEGNTEAFF. CDR3 nucleotides: TGTGCCAGCAGTTTTTTCGAGGGAAACACTGAAGCTTTCTTT.